This T cell receptor (beta chain) was found in a study of OX40 agonist ivuxolimab in advanced cancers. Germline V gives CDR1 SGHRS, CDR2 YFSETQ. V lost 4 bases, J lost 2 bases, and 12 bases lay in between. This CDR3 comprises 14 residues. Assay: immunoSEQ multiplex PCR; the TCRdb copy retains only in-frame clones and omits some. The sample shows under 45,000 clones, over 75% of them seen only once. The chain links TRBV5-1 to TRBJ1-1, with D maybe TRBD1 (6 bases). This material consisted of CD4+ or CD8+ T cells sorted from blood, taken in a trial of the OX40 agonist ivuxolimab. The TCR comes from an adult with an advanced solid tumor such as melanoma, head and neck, liver or kidney cancer. The CDR3 loop is CASSHPDRNTEAFF. The CDR3 DNA is TGCGCCAGCAGCCACCCGGACAGAAACACTGAAGCTTTCTTT.